This TCR beta chain was recorded in a study of T cells in Graves' hyperthyroidism and ophthalmopathy. TCR beta CDR3 regions were amplified from RNA transcripts. Researchers ran a first-round RT-PCR on the TCR CDR3 using the HTBI primer set. TCRdb reprocessed the multiplex PCR reads via MiXCR and lists one record per CDR3 protein. This table has around 490,000 distinct CDR3 sequences, less than 20% appearing once. CDR1 and CDR2 (germline): MNHEY, SMNVEV (reference sequence). The CDR3 totals 19 residues. V gave up 0 bases and J gave up 0 bases; unmatched junction bases: 6. The material sequenced was blood. This chain connects TRBV27 to TRBJ1-5, with TRBD1 matching over 12 bases. The receptor was derived from a man aged 40-55 years with Graves' ophthalmopathy. The CDR3 region has the DNA TGTGCCAGCAGTTTATCGGGACAGGGGGCTATCTATAGCAATCAGCCCCAGCATTTT. Translating it yields CASSLSGQGAIYSNQPQHF.